The entry below describes one T cell receptor beta chain. Its antigen is unknown. Germline loops: CDR1 SGHTA, CDR2 FQGNSA. The ends were cut back, 1 base at V and 4 bases at J, with 19 bases in the middle. The CDR3 extends over 17 amino acids. The sample is drawn from a study of T cell responses to AZD1222 COVID-19 vaccine. Findings of the study overall: Rises in breadth and depth of Spike-specific TCRs came after two AZD1222 doses. Donors, mostly white British, included more females; clonal diversity was possibly underestimated. None of the repertoires were sampled until the peak T cell response had passed.

Measured with immunoSEQ multiplex PCR; TCRdb has only the in-frame clones, and not every one. The sample gives around 67,000 clones, about 83% of which show up once; about 6.5% is in the top ten. Material: peripheral blood, obtained 28 days after the second AZD1222 dose. The receptor's source is an adult who received the AZD1222 COVID-19 vaccine. The chain employs TRBV7-2 and TRBJ2-5; D possibly matches TRBD1 or TRBD2 (5 bases each). CDR3 DNA sequence: TGTGCCAGCAGCTTAGATAGCCAGGGCGGGTTCGGAGAGACCCAGTACTTC. It encodes CASSLDSQGGFGETQYF.